This is a list of T cell receptor beta chains from one sample in a study of blood T cell repertoires in COVID-19. Sequencing was performed with immunoSEQ multiplex PCR; in TCRdb, only in-frame clones are kept and a portion is missing. The sample carries roughly 140,000 clones, 85% to 90% recorded once. Sequencing was performed on peripheral blood. Receptor source: a woman of 80 years or more with acute or convalescent COVID-19. Each CDR3 is given with its conserved first and last residue. D genes are given only for firm matches. Clone size is stated in some rows and not others, as once, few, many or a class when expanded.

>TRBJ2-5|TRBD2|TRBV6-2/TRBV6-3|NA
CASSYGPLTSGGHQETQYF
TGTGCCAGCAGTTATGGTCCCTTGACTAGCGGGGGCCATCAAGAGACCCAGTACTTC
>TRBJ1-2|TRBD1|TRBV6-5|NA
CASSYARTGHGYTF
TGTGCCAGCAGTTACGCTAGGACAGGGCATGGCTACACCTTC
>TRBJ1-2|NA|TRBV5-4|NA
CASSYSSSRMLGYTF
TGTGCCAGCAGCTATTCGTCGAGCCGTATGTTAGGCTACACCTTC
>TRBJ1-1|NA|TRBV2|few
CASSATGRLTEAFF
TGTGCCAGCAGTGCAACAGGGCGGCTCACTGAAGCTTTCTTT
>TRBJ2-1|NA|TRBV30|NA
CAWSTRLRVNYNEQFF
TGTGCCTGGAGTACAAGGCTCAGGGTCAACTACAATGAGCAGTTCTTC
>TRBJ1-1|TRBD1|TRBV5-1|NA
CASSIRDRKEEAFF
TGCGCCAGCAGCATCCGGGACAGGAAAGAGGAAGCTTTCTTT
>TRBJ1-1|TRBD1|TRBV5-8|NA
CASSLEWDRAVSAAFF
TGTGCCAGCAGCTTGGAGTGGGACAGGGCAGTTTCGGCGGCTTTCTTT
>TRBJ1-5|TRBD1|TRBV7-2|NA
CASSLGQGRNQPQHF
TGTGCCAGCAGCCTGGGACAGGGGAGGAATCAGCCCCAGCATTTT
>TRBJ2-1|TRBD2|TRBV9|NA
CASSGGSGGYNEQFF
TGTGCCAGCAGCGGTGGTAGCGGGGGTTACAATGAGCAGTTCTTC
>TRBJ2-1|TRBD2|TRBV6-5|once
CASSLSGGSYNEQFF
TGTGCCAGCAGCCTTAGCGGGGGGTCTTACAATGAGCAGTTCTTC
>TRBJ2-5|NA|TRBV2|NA
CASSEEAKETQYF
TGTGCCAGCAGTGAAGAAGCCAAAGAGACCCAGTACTTC
>TRBJ2-1|TRBD1|TRBV14|NA
CASSHRQGALNEQFF
TGTGCCAGCAGCCACAGACAGGGGGCTTTGAATGAGCAGTTCTTC
>TRBJ2-1|TRBD1|TRBV9|NA
CASSGQGDNEQFF
TGTGCCAGCAGCGGACAGGGGGACAATGAGCAGTTCTTC
>TRBJ1-2|TRBD1|TRBV18|NA
CASSPGQGESYGYTF
TGTGCCAGCTCACCAGGACAGGGAGAGTCCTATGGCTACACCTTC
>TRBJ1-6|TRBD1|TRBV2|NA
CASSDSRTGWESPLHF
TGTGCCAGCAGTGATAGTCGGACAGGCTGGGAATCACCCCTCCACTTT
>TRBJ1-2|NA|TRBV21-1|NA
CASSEKRDFRGYGYTF
TGTGCCAGCAGCGAAAAAAGGGACTTTCGTGGCTATGGCTACACCTTC
>TRBJ1-1|TRBD1|TRBV2|NA
CASRGQGATNTEAFF
TGTGCCAGCAGAGGACAGGGGGCAACGAACACTGAAGCTTTCTTT
>TRBJ1-5|TRBD1|TRBV19|once
CASSPHRGPSHQPQHF
TGTGCCAGTAGTCCCCACAGGGGGCCTAGCCATCAGCCCCAGCATTTT
>TRBJ2-1|TRBD1|TRBV19|NA
CASTKQGAAYNEQFF
TGTGCCAGTACTAAACAGGGGGCTGCCTACAATGAGCAGTTCTTC
>TRBJ2-7|NA|TRBV30|NA
CAWGISYEQYF
TGTGCCTGGGGAATCAGCTACGAGCAGTACTTC
>TRBJ1-1|TRBD1|TRBV11-2|NA
CASSFLQGANTEAFF
TGTGCCAGCAGCTTTTTACAGGGGGCGAACACTGAAGCTTTCTTT
>TRBJ2-7|NA|TRBV7-2|once
CASSLVRELEQYF
TGTGCCAGCAGCTTAGTGAGGGAGCTCGAGCAGTACTTC
>TRBJ2-3|NA|TRBV29-1|NA
CSVEIGPAARTDTQYF
TGCAGCGTTGAAATAGGTCCAGCGGCTCGCACAGATACGCAGTATTTT
>TRBJ2-3|NA|TRBV4-3|NA
CASSQDGLQRPQYF
TGCGCCAGCAGCCAAGACGGACTTCAACGGCCGCAGTATTTT
>TRBJ2-7|NA|TRBV7-2|NA
CASSTRTVSYEQYF
TGTGCCAGCAGCACTCGGACAGTTTCCTACGAGCAGTACTTC
>TRBJ2-3|TRBD2|TRBV10-3|NA
CAISESKAGGVDTQYF
TGTGCCATCAGTGAGTCGAAAGCGGGGGGTGTAGATACGCAGTATTTT
>TRBJ2-7|NA|TRBV27|once
CASKGPSYEQYF
TGTGCCAGCAAGGGGCCCTCCTACGAGCAGTACTTC
>TRBJ1-2|TRBD1|TRBV7-9|NA
CASNMRDSVFYGYTF
TGTGCCAGCAATATGCGGGACAGCGTTTTCTATGGCTACACCTTC